These T cell receptor beta chains were read from a single sample in a study of blood T cells in healthy people across ages. In TCRdb, the 5' RACE reads were re-called with MiXCR into one record per CDR3 protein. This table holds roughly 1,500,000 distinct CDR3 sequences, 30% to 35% found once. The sample comprised blood. The receptors here all came from a woman in her twenties or thirties in good health. Both conserved end residues are part of each CDR3. The D gene is left open where the match is weak. Part of the rows lack a size; the others show once, few, many or a class for expanded clones.

>TRBJ2-5|.|few|TRBV11-2
CASSLTSGSGERETQYF
TGTGCCAGCAGCTTAACCTCCGGGTCAGGGGAGAGAGAGACCCAGTACTTC
>TRBJ1-5|.|.|TRBV20-1
CSASTSGTSNQPQHF
TGCAGTGCTAGTACGTCCGGGACCAGCAATCAGCCCCAGCATTTT
>TRBJ2-3|.|few|TRBV2
CASTEELTTDTQYF
TGTGCCAGCACAGAAGAACTAACCACAGATACGCAGTATTTT
>TRBJ1-2|.|.|TRBV7-9
CASSERRVGFGYTF
TGTGCCAGCAGCGAGAGAAGGGTCGGGTTTGGCTACACCTTC
>TRBJ2-3|TRBD1|once|TRBV28
CASGPNRDRSTDTQYF
TGTGCCAGCGGACCAAACCGGGACAGGAGCACAGATACGCAGTATTTT
>TRBJ2-1|TRBD2|.|TRBV9
CASSDTSGGVVNEQFF
TGTGCCAGCAGCGATACTAGCGGGGGTGTTGTGAATGAGCAGTTCTTC
>TRBJ1-5|.|few|TRBV10-3
CAISEGVSNQPQHF
TGTGCCATCAGTGAGGGGGTTAGCAATCAGCCCCAGCATTTT
>TRBJ2-1|TRBD1|.|TRBV18
CASSPDTGTANEQFF
TGTGCCAGCTCACCCGATACCGGGACAGCCAATGAGCAGTTCTTC
>TRBJ2-5|.|many|TRBV29-1
CSASETSLGETQYF
TGCAGCGCCTCCGAGACATCATTAGGAGAGACCCAGTACTTC
>TRBJ2-5|.|few|TRBV6-5
CAGTGGGETQYF
TGTGCCGGAACCGGTGGCGGAGAGACCCAGTACTTC
>TRBJ2-7|.|.|TRBV2
CASRDLNTYEQYF
TGTGCCAGCAGGGACCTCAATACCTACGAGCAGTACTTC
>TRBJ1-1|.|once|TRBV11-2
CASSLEAKGRGNTEAFF
TGTGCCAGCAGCTTAGAGGCGAAGGGCAGGGGAAACACTGAAGCTTTCTTT
>TRBJ1-2|TRBD1|.|TRBV28
CASSLTGQPYGYTF
TGTGCCAGCAGTTTGACGGGACAGCCCTATGGCTACACCTTC
>TRBJ2-7|.|once|TRBV21-1
CASLEERSGRLTLLYEQYF
TGTGCCAGCTTGGAGGAGAGGTCAGGGAGATTAACATTACTTTACGAGCAGTACTTC
>TRBJ1-4|.|.|TRBV5-6
CASSLRSGVADEKPFF
TGTGCCAGCAGCTTGAGGTCGGGCGTCGCGGATGAAAAACCGTTTTTT
>TRBJ2-7|TRBD1|few|TRBV28
CASSLTGVSHYEQYF
TGTGCCAGCAGTCTTACAGGGGTCTCCCACTACGAGCAGTACTTC
>TRBJ1-2|.|.|TRBV7-8
CASSSVRTYYGYTF
TGTGCCAGCAGCTCCGTCAGAACTTACTATGGCTACACCTTC
>TRBJ2-3|TRBD2|few|TRBV7-8
CASSPTSGRAKTDTQYF
TGTGCCAGCAGCCCTACTAGCGGGAGGGCCAAAACAGATACGCAGTATTTT
>TRBJ1-2|.|many|TRBV29-1
CSVEGFNGYTF
TGCAGCGTTGAAGGGTTCAATGGCTACACCTTC
>TRBJ2-6|.|many|TRBV20-1
CSARNRETDGANVLTF
TGCAGTGCTAGGAATAGGGAAACCGATGGGGCCAACGTCCTGACTTTC
>TRBJ1-4|.|.|TRBV29-1
CSGGGSGGKGEKLFF
TGCAGCGGGGGGGGATCGGGGGGCAAAGGAGAAAAACTGTTTTTT
>TRBJ1-1|.|.|TRBV20-1
CSAREDPYTEAFF
TGCAGTGCTAGAGAGGATCCGTACACTGAAGCTTTCTTT
>TRBJ2-3|TRBD2|.|TRBV29-1
CSVLGAGGPDAQYF
TGCAGCGTTCTCGGAGCGGGAGGGCCAGATGCGCAGTATTTT
>TRBJ2-7|.|many|TRBV7-9
CASSSEGVLAQSLLSGSYEQYF
TGTGCCAGCAGCTCCGAGGGGGTACTAGCGCAATCCCTCCTTTCGGGATCCTACGAGCAGTACTTC
>TRBJ2-1|TRBD2|.|TRBV12-3/TRBV12-4
CASSFGLAGPGGGQFF
TGTGCCAGCAGTTTTGGACTAGCGGGGCCTGGGGGGGGGCAGTTCTTC
>TRBJ2-1|.|.|TRBV25-1
CASSEFNYENEQFF
TGTGCCAGCAGTGAATTCAACTACGAAAATGAGCAGTTCTTC
>TRBJ2-3|.|.|TRBV27
CASSWTVRTTDTQYF
TGTGCCAGCAGTTGGACAGTGAGAACCACAGATACGCAGTATTTT
>TRBJ2-6|.|once|TRBV6-1
CASGLNRASGANVLTF
TGTGCCAGCGGTCTAAACAGGGCCTCTGGGGCCAACGTCCTGACTTTC
>TRBJ2-5|TRBD2|.|TRBV29-1
CSVDAGALEIQYF
TGCAGCGTCGACGCGGGAGCGTTAGAGATCCAGTACTTC